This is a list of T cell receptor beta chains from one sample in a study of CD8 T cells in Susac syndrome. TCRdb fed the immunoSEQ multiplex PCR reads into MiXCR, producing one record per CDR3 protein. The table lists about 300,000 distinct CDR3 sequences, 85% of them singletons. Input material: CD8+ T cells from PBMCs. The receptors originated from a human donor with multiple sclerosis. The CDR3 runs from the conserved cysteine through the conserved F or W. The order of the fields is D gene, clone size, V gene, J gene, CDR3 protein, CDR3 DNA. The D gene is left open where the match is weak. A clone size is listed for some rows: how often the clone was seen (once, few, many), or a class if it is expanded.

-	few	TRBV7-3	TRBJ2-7	CASRLDSSYEQYF	TGTGCCAGCAGGCTCGACAGCTCCTACGAGCAGTACTTC
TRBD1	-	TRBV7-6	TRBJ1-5	CASSRQGYGQPQHF	TGTGCCAGCAGCCGACAGGGATATGGGCAGCCCCAGCATTTT
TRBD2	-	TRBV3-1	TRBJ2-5	CASSPRVAGGGETQYF	TGTGCCAGCAGCCCCCGGGTAGCGGGAGGGGGAGAGACCCAGTACTTC
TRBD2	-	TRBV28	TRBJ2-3	CASSLYRDYTDTQYF	TGTGCCAGCAGTTTATACCGGGACTACACAGATACGCAGTATTTT
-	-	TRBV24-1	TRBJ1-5	CATSEKGGQPQHF	TGTGCCACCAGTGAAAAGGGCGGGCAGCCCCAGCATTTT
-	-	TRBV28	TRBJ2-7	CASSPRLVVEQYF	TGTGCCAGCAGTCCTCGACTAGTTGTCGAGCAGTACTTC
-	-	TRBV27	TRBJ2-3	CASRASSTDTQYF	TGTGCCAGCAGGGCGTCTAGCACAGATACGCAGTATTTT
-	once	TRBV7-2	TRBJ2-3	CASSRLVGGDTQYF	TGTGCCAGCAGCCGATTAGTAGGCGGGGATACGCAGTATTTT
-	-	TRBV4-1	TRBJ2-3	CASSQGGRGTDTQYF	TGCGCCAGCAGCCAAGGCGGCCGTGGCACAGATACGCAGTATTTT
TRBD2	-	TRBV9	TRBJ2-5	CASSAGDSGKETQYF	TGTGCCAGCAGCGCCGGGGATAGCGGGAAAGAGACCCAGTACTTC
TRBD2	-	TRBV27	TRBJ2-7	CASSFITSGRLLFTEQYF	TGTGCCAGCAGTTTTATAACGAGCGGGAGGCTCCTCTTTACCGAGCAGTACTTC
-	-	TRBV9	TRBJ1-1	CASSVAGRSNTEAFF	TGTGCCAGCAGCGTAGCTGGCCGATCGAACACTGAAGCTTTCTTT
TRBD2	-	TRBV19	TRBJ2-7	CASSASGRGGYEQYF	TGTGCCAGTAGTGCCAGCGGGAGAGGGGGATACGAGCAGTACTTC
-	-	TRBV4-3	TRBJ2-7	CASSQDSRTVSYEQYF	TGCGCCAGCAGCCAAGATAGTAGGACAGTCTCCTACGAGCAGTACTTC
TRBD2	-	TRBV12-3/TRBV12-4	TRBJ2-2	CASSPLSGRVIGELFF	TGTGCCAGCAGCCCCCTTAGCGGGAGGGTGATCGGGGAGCTGTTTTTT
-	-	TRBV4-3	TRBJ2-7	CASSQGLGQSYEQYF	TGCGCCAGCAGCCAAGGACTCGGGCAGAGCTACGAGCAGTACTTC
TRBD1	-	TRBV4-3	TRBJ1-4	CASSTGQTFNEKLFF	TGCGCCAGCAGCACGGGACAGACTTTTAATGAAAAACTGTTTTTT
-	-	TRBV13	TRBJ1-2	CASSPAGRVGYTF	TGTGCCAGCAGTCCGGCCGGGCGGGTTGGCTACACCTTC
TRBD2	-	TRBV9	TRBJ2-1	CASSVVAGGRDEQFF	TGTGCCAGCAGCGTAGTAGCGGGAGGGCGGGATGAGCAGTTCTTC
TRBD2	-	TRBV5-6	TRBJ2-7	CASSLSGGDYEQYF	TGTGCCAGCAGCTTGTCGGGAGGGGATTACGAGCAGTACTTC
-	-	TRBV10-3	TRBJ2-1	CAISKPSPAEQFF	TGTGCCATCAGTAAACCCTCCCCCGCTGAGCAGTTCTTC
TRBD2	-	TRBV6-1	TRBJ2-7	CASSTLSSGSDYEQYF	TGTGCCAGCAGTACCCTGTCTAGCGGGAGTGACTACGAGCAGTACTTC
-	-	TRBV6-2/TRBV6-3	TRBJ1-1	CASSYVRATEAFF	TGTGCCAGCAGTTACGTGAGGGCCACTGAAGCTTTCTTT
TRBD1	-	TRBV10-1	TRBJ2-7	CASSESGQGAYEQYF	TGCGCCAGCAGTGAGTCTGGGCAGGGGGCCTACGAGCAGTACTTC
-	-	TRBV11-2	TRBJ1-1	CASSPNSPTEAFF	TGTGCCAGCAGCCCTAACTCCCCCACTGAAGCTTTCTTT
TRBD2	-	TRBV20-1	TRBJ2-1	CSARPLAGGGDNEQFF	TGCAGTGCTAGACCACTAGCGGGGGGGGGCGACAATGAGCAGTTCTTC
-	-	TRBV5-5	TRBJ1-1	CASSLNLGLGFKNTEAFF	TGTGCCAGCAGCTTGAATTTGGGACTTGGATTTAAGAACACTGAAGCTTTCTTT
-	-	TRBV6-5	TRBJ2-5	CASSGNQETQYF	TGTGCCAGCAGCGGCAATCAAGAGACCCAGTACTTC
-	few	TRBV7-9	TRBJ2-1	CASSSRRSYNEQFF	TGTGCCAGCAGCTCCCGCCGCTCCTACAATGAGCAGTTCTTC
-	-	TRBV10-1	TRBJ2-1	CASSFWTTNSYNEQFF	TGCGCCAGCAGTTTCTGGACTACAAACTCCTACAATGAGCAGTTCTTC
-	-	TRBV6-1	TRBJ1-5	CASRNRGASNQPQHF	TGTGCCAGCAGGAACCGGGGGGCCAGCAATCAGCCCCAGCATTTT
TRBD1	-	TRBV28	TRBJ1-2	CASSSIMNRGGDYGYTF	TGTGCCAGCAGTTCTATTATGAACAGGGGAGGGGACTATGGCTACACCTTC
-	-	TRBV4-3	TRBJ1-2	CASSQDYGYGYTF	TGCGCCAGCAGCCAAGATTACGGTTATGGCTACACCTTC
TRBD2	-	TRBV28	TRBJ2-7	CASSPTAGGTSYEQYF	TGTGCCAGCAGTCCTACAGCGGGAGGAACCTCCTACGAGCAGTACTTC
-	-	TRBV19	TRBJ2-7	CASSSSAIYEQYF	TGTGCCAGTAGTTCGAGCGCCATCTACGAGCAGTACTTC
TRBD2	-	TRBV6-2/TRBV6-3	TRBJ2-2	CASSYSNWELAGGELFF	TGTGCCAGCAGTTACTCGAATTGGGAACTAGCGGGAGGGGAGCTGTTTTTT
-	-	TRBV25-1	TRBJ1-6	CASMAGRDSPLHF	TGTGCCAGCATGGCGGGGAGGGATTCACCCCTCCACTTT